This T cell receptor (beta chain) was sequenced in a study of cytomegalovirus exposure and HLA in healthy donors. V was pared by 5 bases and J by 1 base, with 18 bases between. The CDR3 is made up of 18 amino acids. Germline V gene data show CDR1 as SGHNT and CDR2 as YENEEA. Whole-study findings and limits: A few CMV-associated chains were confirmed in vitro to be specific for CMV antigens. The majority of CMV-associated TCR beta chains were reported as apparently HLA-restricted in a later analysis. Reportedly, a later analysis found an Asian-associated ancestry cluster had fewer N-insertions than the approximately 600-donor mean.

The PCR used 60 Vbeta and 13 Jbeta primers. Some clones are missing from TCRdb's copy, which holds only in-frame ones; the method was immunoSEQ multiplex PCR. The sample records under 200,000 clones, 75% to 90% being singletons. Donors consisted of healthy bone marrow donors. A remark on this clone: Its cognate antigen is unknown.

V gene TRBV11-3 combines with J gene TRBJ2-6, with D possibly being TRBD2 (5 bases). The receptor was isolated from a human donor in good health. The material sequenced was PBMCs. The CDR3 sequence: CASSTQGRPGSGANVLTF. The DNA of the CDR3 is TGTGCCAGCAGCACCCAAGGACGGCCGGGATCTGGGGCCAACGTCCTGACTTTC.